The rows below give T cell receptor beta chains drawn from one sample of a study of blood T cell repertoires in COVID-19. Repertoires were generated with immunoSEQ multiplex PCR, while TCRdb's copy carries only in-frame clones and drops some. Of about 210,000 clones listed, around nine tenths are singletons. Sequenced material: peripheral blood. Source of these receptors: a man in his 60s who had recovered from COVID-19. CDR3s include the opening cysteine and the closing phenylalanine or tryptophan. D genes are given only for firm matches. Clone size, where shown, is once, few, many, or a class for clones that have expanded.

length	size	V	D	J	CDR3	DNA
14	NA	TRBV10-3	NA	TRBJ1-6	CAISVNRNNSPLHF	TGTGCCATCAGTGTGAACAGAAATAATTCACCCCTCCACTTT
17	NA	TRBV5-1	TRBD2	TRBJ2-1	CASSLGGTTRSYNEQFF	TGCGCCAGCAGCTTAGGTGGGACTACCCGCTCCTACAATGAGCAGTTCTTC
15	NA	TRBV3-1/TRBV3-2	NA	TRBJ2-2	CASSHSRGNTGELFF	TGTGCCAGCAGCCATTCCCGGGGGAACACCGGGGAGCTGTTTTTT
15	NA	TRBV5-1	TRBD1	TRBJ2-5	CASSPGQGLIETQYF	TGCGCCAGCAGCCCTGGACAGGGCTTGATAGAGACCCAGTACTTC
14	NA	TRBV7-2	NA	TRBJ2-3	CASSYSFSTDTQYF	TGTGCCAGCAGCTACTCCTTCAGCACAGATACGCAGTATTTT
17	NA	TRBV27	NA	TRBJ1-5	CASSWSVLALASQPQHF	TGTGCCAGCAGTTGGTCAGTTTTGGCCCTTGCTAGTCAGCCCCAGCATTTT
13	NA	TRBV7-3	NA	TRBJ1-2	CASSLSRDTSYTF	TGTGCCAGCAGCTTAAGCAGGGACACAAGCTACACCTTC
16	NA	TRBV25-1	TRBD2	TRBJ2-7	CASSGSSGSKYYEQYF	TGTGCCAGCAGCGGTTCTAGCGGGAGCAAATACTACGAGCAGTACTTC
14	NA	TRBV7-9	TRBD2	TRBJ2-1	CASSSSGVYNEQFF	TGTGCCAGCAGCTCCAGCGGGGTTTACAATGAGCAGTTCTTC
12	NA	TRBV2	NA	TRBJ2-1	CASTLEGEGWFF	TGTGCCAGCACCCTCGAGGGGGAGGGCTGGTTCTTC
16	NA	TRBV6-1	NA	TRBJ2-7	CASSGETSFYSYEQYF	TGTGCCAGCAGTGGGGAGACTAGTTTCTACTCCTACGAGCAGTACTTC
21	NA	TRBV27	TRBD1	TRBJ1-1	CASSFKTTPGQGAQMNTEAFF	TGTGCCAGCAGTTTTAAGACCACTCCGGGACAGGGGGCACAGATGAACACTGAAGCTTTCTTT
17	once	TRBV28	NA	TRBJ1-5	CASSFGGANRRNQPQHF	TGTGCCAGCAGTTTTGGAGGGGCCAACCGAAGAAATCAGCCCCAGCATTTT
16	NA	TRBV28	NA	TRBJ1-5	CASSTTGPRVNQPQHF	TGTGCCAGCAGTACTACAGGGCCGCGGGTCAATCAGCCCCAGCATTTT
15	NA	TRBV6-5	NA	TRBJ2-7	CASSYSPVSAYEQYF	TGTGCCAGCAGTTACTCCCCCGTCTCTGCCTACGAGCAGTACTTC
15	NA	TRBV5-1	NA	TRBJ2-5	CASSLLGSGGETQYF	TGCGCCAGCAGCTTGTTAGGCAGTGGAGGAGAGACCCAGTACTTC
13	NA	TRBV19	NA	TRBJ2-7	CASSPGRSYEQYF	TGTGCCAGTAGTCCGGGGAGGTCCTACGAGCAGTACTTC
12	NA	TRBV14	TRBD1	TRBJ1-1	CASSLDRGPAFF	TGTGCCAGCAGCCTCGACAGGGGGCCAGCTTTCTTT
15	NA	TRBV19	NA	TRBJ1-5	CASSPNTYSNQPQHF	TGTGCCAGTAGTCCGAACACGTATAGCAATCAGCCCCAGCATTTT
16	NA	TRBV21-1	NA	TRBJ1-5	CASSKVGTRRYRPQHF	TGTGCCAGCAGCAAAGTGGGAACACGGAGGTATCGGCCCCAGCATTTT
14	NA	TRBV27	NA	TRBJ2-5	CASGLPGHRETQYF	TGTGCCAGCGGCCTGCCGGGACATCGGGAGACCCAGTACTTC
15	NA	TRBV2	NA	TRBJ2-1	CASSAGRGRRVEQFF	TGTGCCAGCAGTGCCGGTCGGGGGAGGCGGGTGGAGCAGTTCTTC
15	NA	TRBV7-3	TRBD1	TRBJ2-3	CASSQDRGRTDTQYF	TGTGCCAGCAGCCAGGACAGGGGAAGAACAGATACGCAGTATTTT
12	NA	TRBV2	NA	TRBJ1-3	CASMGFGNTIYF	TGTGCCAGCATGGGCTTTGGAAACACCATATATTTT
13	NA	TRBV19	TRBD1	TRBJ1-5	CASTGQGDQPQHF	TGTGCCAGCACGGGACAGGGTGATCAGCCCCAGCATTTT
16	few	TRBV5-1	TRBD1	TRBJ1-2	CASSLSTLGTGYGYTF	TGCGCCAGCAGCTTGAGTACGTTAGGGACAGGCTATGGCTACACCTTC
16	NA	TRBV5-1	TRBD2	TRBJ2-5	CASSLQPSGGEETQYF	TGCGCCAGCAGCTTACAACCAAGCGGGGGGGAAGAGACCCAGTACTTC
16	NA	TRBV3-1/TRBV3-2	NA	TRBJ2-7	CASSQPRRDRFYEQYF	TGTGCCAGCAGCCAACCCCGCCGAGACAGATTCTACGAGCAGTACTTC
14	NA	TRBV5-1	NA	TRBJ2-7	CASSIQASSYEQYF	TGCGCCAGCAGCATACAGGCCAGCTCCTACGAGCAGTACTTC
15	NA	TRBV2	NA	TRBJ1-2	CASKKDRAGRYGYTF	TGTGCCAGCAAGAAGGATCGGGCGGGAAGGTATGGCTACACCTTC
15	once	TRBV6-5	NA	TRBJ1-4	CASSFSTRTNEKLFF	TGTGCCAGCAGTTTCTCGACGAGGACTAATGAAAAACTGTTTTTT
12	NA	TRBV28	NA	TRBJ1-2	CASSLSDYGYTF	TGTGCCAGCAGTTTGTCAGACTATGGCTACACCTTC
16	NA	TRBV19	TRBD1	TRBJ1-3	CASSPLGQSSGNTIYF	TGTGCCAGTAGCCCACTGGGACAGAGCTCTGGAAACACCATATATTTT
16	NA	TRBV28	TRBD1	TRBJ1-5	CASSSGTGTSNQPQHF	TGTGCCAGCAGTTCCGGGACAGGGACGAGCAATCAGCCCCAGCATTTT
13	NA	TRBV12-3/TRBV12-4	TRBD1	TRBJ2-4	CASRIGQGFIQYF	TGTGCCAGCAGAATTGGACAGGGTTTCATTCAGTACTTC
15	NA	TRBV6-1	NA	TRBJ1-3	CASSQGAGSGNTIYF	TGTGCCAGCAGCCAGGGTGCCGGCTCTGGAAACACCATATATTTT
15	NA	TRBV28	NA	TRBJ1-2	CASSLLRGLDYGYTF	TGTGCCAGCAGTTTATTGCGGGGGTTGGACTATGGCTACACCTTC